One and the same sample provided the 20 T cell receptor beta chains below, sequenced in a study of Graves' ophthalmopathy and Graves' hyperthyroidism. For repertoire sequencing, the TCR beta CDR3 regions were amplified from RNA transcripts. First-round RT-PCR with HTBI primers preceded a second-round multiplex PCR. MiXCR, applied by TCRdb to the multiplex PCR reads, yields one record per CDR3 protein. This table has about 550,000 distinct CDR3 sequences, under 40% appearing once. Sequencing used peripheral blood or thyroid tissue (not recorded which). The receptors were sampled from an adult man with Graves' hyperthyroidism.

The chain has TRBV14 and TRBJ2-5, with 11 bases that match TRBD2. The germline gives CDR1 SGHDN, CDR2 FVKESK. V was pared by 0 bases and J by 1 base, with 4 bases of the junction left unmatched. The CDR3 has 17 amino acids. The CDR3 coding sequence is TGTGCCAGCAGCCAAGATAGCGGGAGGGCAGTCCAAGAGACCCAGTACTTC. As protein: CASSQDSGRAVQETQYF. The full variable domain, with the rest looked up from reference TRBV14 and TRBJ2-5, is EAGVTQFPSHSVIEKGQTVTLRCDPISGHDNLYWYRRVMGKEIKFLLHFVKESKQDESGMPNNRFLAERTGGTYSTLKVQPAELEDSGVYFCASSQDSGRAVQETQYFGPGTRLLVL.

This clonotype was counted many times. This sequence joins TRBV12-3 or TRBV12-4 and TRBJ2-2; 7 nucleotides match TRBD2. With V trimmed by 6 bases and J by 4 bases, 11 bases remained unmatched. This CDR3 is 16 amino acids long. The CDR3 bases are TGTGCCAGCAGCCAGAGAACCTCGGGGGGCACCGGGGAGCTGTTTTTT. It encodes CASSQRTSGGTGELFF.

A few counts support this clonotype. The chain links TRBV10-3 to TRBJ2-4, with TRBD1 matching 9 bases. The length of the CDR3 is 17 residues. CDR1 is ENHRY and CDR2 is SYGVKD in the germline V gene. The junction had 7 bases not matched to a gene; V was cut back by 3 bases and J by 1 base. As DNA, the CDR3 is TGTGCCATCAGTGAACGGACCGGACAGGGGGCCAAAAACATTCAGTACTTC. Protein product: CAISERTGQGAKNIQYF.

The chain joins TRBV7-2 to TRBJ1-5, with D tentatively TRBD1 (5 bases). The CDR3 spans 15 residues. Trimming shortened V by 4 bases and J by 13 bases, and 23 bases separated the two germline ends. Germline loops: CDR1 SGHTA, CDR2 FQGNSA. The DNA for the CDR3 is TGTGCCAGCAGCTCCGACGGGGCAGTGACAGATACGCAGCATTTT. Residues: CASSSDGAVTDTQHF.

The chain carries TRBV10-3 and TRBJ2-5, with TRBD1 matching 9 bases. This CDR3 has 14 residues. V lost 2 bases, J lost 4 bases, and 2 bases stayed unmatched. Germline V CDR1 and CDR2: ENHRY, SYGVKD. The CDR3 loop reads CAISEGTGTETQYF. The CDR3 region has the DNA TGTGCCATCAGTGAGGGGACAGGGACAGAGACCCAGTACTTC.

This clonotype was counted many times. The chain is built from TRBV7-8 and TRBJ1-5; weak D call: TRBD1 (5 bases). V was pared by 2 bases and J by 5 bases, with 13 bases between. Per the germline V gene, CDR1 is SGHVS and CDR2 is FQNEAQ. The length of the CDR3 is 15 residues. The CDR3 reads CASSLTKGLDQPQHF. CDR3 nucleotides: TGTGCCAGCAGCTTAACGAAGGGGCTGGATCAGCCCCAGCATTTT. Full variable domain (remainder filled in from reference TRBV7-8 and TRBJ1-5): GAGVSQSPRYKVAKRGQDVALRCDPISGHVSLFWYQQALGQGPEFLTYFQNEAQLDKSGLPSDRFFAERPEGSVSTLKIQRTQQEDSAVYLCASSLTKGLDQPQHFGDGTRLSIL.

This clonotype has ten or more counts. The chain employs TRBV10-2 and TRBJ1-6, with 7 bases aligning to TRBD1. The CDR3 consists of 16 residues. Germline lookup yields CDR1 WSHSY and CDR2 SAAADI. V lost 6 bases, J lost 4 bases, and 9 bases stayed unmatched. CDR3 loop: CASSLGTAGYNSPLHF. The CDR3 DNA reads TGCGCCAGCAGCCTCGGGACAGCCGGATATAATTCACCCCTCCACTTT.

This clonotype was detected ten times or more. One end of the junction does not line up with germline, which may come from a read error. J is TRBJ1-1 and V is TRBV18; D may be TRBD1 (5 bases). The CDR3 spans 14 residues. Germline assignment: CDR1 KGHSH and CDR2 LQKENI. CDR3 loop: CASSRETADTEAFF. The CDR3 nucleotides are TGTGCCAGCTCACGTGAGACAGCTGACACAGAAGCTTTCTTT. Filled out from reference TRBV18 and TRBJ1-1, the complete variable domain reads NAGVMQNPRHLVRRRGQEARLRCSPMKGHSHVYWYRQLPEEGLKFMVYLQKENIIDESGMPKERFSAEFPKEGPSILRIQQVVRGDSAAYFCASSRETADTEAFFGQGTRLTVV.

This clonotype was counted between two and nine times. The rearrangement links TRBV12-3 or TRBV12-4 to TRBJ2-7; possible D gene TRBD2, 6 bases. This CDR3 has 14 residues. V lost 8 bases and J lost 5, with 19 bases in between. CDR3 coding DNA: TGTGCCAGCTCAAAACTAGCCGGGGTCAACGAGCAGTACTTC. This translates into CASSKLAGVNEQYF.

This clonotype was detected ten times or more. The genes are TRBV29-1 and TRBJ1-5, with unresolved D. Per the germline V gene, CDR1 is SQVTM and CDR2 is ANQGSEA. The CDR3 runs to 12 residues. V lost 1 base and J lost 3, with 4 bases in between. CDR3 amino acids: CSVEGDNQPQHF. CDR3 coding DNA: TGCAGCGTTGAAGGGGACAATCAGCCCCAGCATTTT.

The sample holds many counts of this clonotype. The chain uses TRBV14 and TRBJ1-2, with 10 positions matching TRBD1. J was trimmed by 7 bases and V by 4 bases; bases with no gene match: 6. CDR1 is SGHDN, CDR2 FVKESK, per germline. The CDR3 totals 14 residues. The CDR3 sequence is CASSRRQGASGYTF. In DNA, the CDR3 is TGTGCCAGCAGCCGCAGACAGGGGGCGAGTGGCTACACCTTC. Drawing the rest from reference TRBV14 and TRBJ1-2, the complete variable domain is EAGVTQFPSHSVIEKGQTVTLRCDPISGHDNLYWYRRVMGKEIKFLLHFVKESKQDESGMPNNRFLAERTGGTYSTLKVQPAELEDSGVYFCASSRRQGASGYTFGSGTRLTVV.

This chain connects TRBV20-1 to TRBJ2-1; D remains unclear. This CDR3 contains 13 residues. In germline, CDR1 is DFQATT, CDR2 SNEGSKA (reference sequence). CDR3 region: CSDVTWDNNEQFF. The CDR3 region has the DNA TGCAGCGACGTGACATGGGATAACAATGAGCAGTTCTTC.

This clonotype was observed at least ten times. The CDR3 loop is CASRGSGTGVYGYTF. In DNA, the CDR3 is TGTGCCAGCAGGGGTTCCGGGACAGGGGTCTATGGCTACACCTTC. The chain employs TRBV2 and TRBJ1-2; TRBD1 aligns across 10 bases. Germline V gene lookup returns CDR1 SNHLY and CDR2 FYNNEI. V lost 6 bases to trimming and J lost 4 bases; unmatched junction nucleotides: 8. The CDR3 contains 15 residues.

Remarks on this clonotype: A junction end diverges from the germline sequence, so it may reflect a read error. This CDR3 reads CSVATRGGNVLTF. CDR3 sequence (DNA): TGCAGCGTCGCTACTAGGGGGGGCAACGTCCTGACTTTC. The chain carries TRBV29-1 and TRBJ2-6; tentative D call: TRBD2 (7 bases). Germline V gene lookup returns CDR1 SQVTM and CDR2 ANQGSEA. This CDR3 has 13 residues.

This clonotype has at least ten counts. The V call is TRBV20-1, the J call TRBJ1-5; 7 nucleotides agree with TRBD1. The V gene's germline CDR1 is DFQATT and CDR2 SNEGSKA (reference sequence). The CDR3 is made up of 14 amino acids. V was clipped by 2 bases and J by 11 bases; unmatched bases: 12. The CDR3 nucleotides read TGCAGTGCTAGATCCCCGGCAGGGGGAAGAACCCAGCATTTT. This sequence encodes CSARSPAGGRTQHF.

The genes are TRBV5-1 and TRBJ1-3, with D possibly being TRBD1 (6 bases). V lost 0 bases and J lost 8, with 21 bases in between. This CDR3 has 17 amino acids. Germline assignment: CDR1 SGHRS and CDR2 YFSETQ. Written as DNA, the CDR3 is TGCGCCAGCAGCTTGGTGGGGGCAGTTAACTATGGCTACACCATATATTTT. Translated: CASSLVGAVNYGYTIYF.

In the case of this clonotype: A much more abundant neighbour one base away suggests this may be a read error. V and J are TRBV7-9 and TRBJ1-5; TRBD1 matches at 8 bases. Germline V gene sequence: CDR1 SEHNR, CDR2 FQNEAQ (reference sequence). The V segment lost 5 bases and the J segment 3 bases; nucleotides outside the gene matches: 6. The CDR3 runs to 15 residues. The CDR3 spells CASSTGQALNQPQHF. DNA of the CDR3: TGTGCCAGCAGCACGGGACAGGCCCTCAATCAGCCCCAGCATTTT.

This clonotype was detected many times. As DNA, the CDR3 is TGTGCCATCAGTCAAACAGGGCTCCGCGAGCAGTACTTC. It specifies CAISQTGLREQYF. The chain combines TRBV10-3 with TRBJ2-7; D may be TRBD1 (6 bases). This CDR3 is 13 amino acids long. From germline, CDR1 is ENHRY and CDR2 SYGVKD. With 5 bases removed from V and 6 bases from J, the gap between germline ends came to 14 bases.

The table lists this clonotype with many counts. The V gene is TRBV7-6, the J gene TRBJ1-1; possible D gene TRBD1, 6 bases. Trimming took off 5 bases at V and 0 bases at J, with 13 bases between the two ends. Per the germline V gene, CDR1 is SGHVS and CDR2 is FNYEAQ. This CDR3 is built from 15 residues. The DNA of the CDR3 is TGTGCCAGCAGCCTCAGGGGAGGAATGAACACTGAAGCTTTCTTT. Amino acid sequence: CASSLRGGMNTEAFF.

There are a few counts of this clonotype. V gene TRBV7-9 combines with J gene TRBJ1-4; D is unresolved. V lost 1 base to trimming and J lost 4 bases, with 4 bases between them. Germline V gene sequence: CDR1 SEHNR, CDR2 FQNEAQ (reference sequence). This CDR3 comprises 13 residues. The CDR3 DNA reads TGTGCCAGCAGCTTAGGAGATAATGAAAAACTGTTTTTT. Translating it yields CASSLGDNEKLFF.